Presented here are 6 T cell receptor beta chains from one specimen sequenced in a study of control samples from healthy donors and cancer patients. Data came from immunoSEQ multiplex PCR; TCRdb stores just in-frame clones and leaves some out. The table includes some 120,000 clones, around 86% detected once. Sequenced input: blood. The receptors shown here come from a man aged 40-50 years in good health.

V is TRBV18 and J is TRBJ1-2, with TRBD1 identical over 9 bases. J gave up 4 bases and V 3 bases, and 6 bases lay outside the gene matches. The germline V gene encodes CDR1 KGHSH and CDR2 LQKENI. This CDR3 region has 15 residues. The CDR3 DNA reads as TGTGCCAGCTCACCTGGGACAGGGCGCCTCTATGGCTACACCTTC. Protein sequence: CASSPGTGRLYGYTF. Together with reference TRBV18 and TRBJ1-2, the CDR3 gives the full variable domain: NAGVMQNPRHLVRRRGQEARLRCSPMKGHSHVYWYRQLPEEGLKFMVYLQKENIIDESGMPKERFSAEFPKEGPSILRIQQVVRGDSAAYFCASSPGTGRLYGYTFGSGTRLTVV.

The chain couples TRBV10-1 to TRBJ2-3; tentative D call: TRBD1 (6 bases). This CDR3 has 16 residues. CDR1 and CDR2 (germline): WNHNN, SYGVQD (reference sequence). V was pared by 8 bases and J by 3 bases, with 21 bases between. For the CDR3, the DNA is TGCGCCAGCGCTTCGACCGGGACATTACCGACAGATACGCAGTATTTT. Encoded protein: CASASTGTLPTDTQYF.

The V call is TRBV7-9, the J call TRBJ1-1; TRBD1 aligns across 8 bases. Germline CDR1 is SEHNR and CDR2 is FQNEAQ (reference sequence). J lost 7 bases, V lost 5 bases, and 6 bases had no gene match. This CDR3 is built from 13 residues. The CDR3 DNA is TGTGCCAGCAGCCTTGGACAGGGCCTTGAAGCTTTCTTT. This codes for CASSLGQGLEAFF.

The CDR3 here is CSVDGWGTEAFF. The DNA of the CDR3 is TGCAGCGTTGACGGCTGGGGCACTGAAGCTTTCTTT. This sequence joins TRBV29-1 and TRBJ1-1; no clear D gene. The length of the CDR3 is 12 residues. The germline V and J ends were trimmed by 3 bases and 4 bases, with 9 bases remaining between them. Germline assignment: CDR1 SQVTM and CDR2 ANQGSEA. Full variable domain (missing parts from reference TRBV29-1 and TRBJ1-1): SAVISQKPSRDICQRGTSLTIQCQVDSQVTMMFWYRQQPGQSLTLIATANQGSEATYESGFVIDKFPISRPNLTFSTLTVSNMSPEDSSIYLCSVDGWGTEAFFGQGTRLTVV.

V gene TRBV6-2 or TRBV6-3 combines with J gene TRBJ1-2; 8 positions match TRBD1. CDR3 length equals 16 residues. Per the germline V gene, CDR1 is MNHEY and CDR2 is SVGEGT. The J segment lost 0 bases and the V segment lost 5 bases, leaving 8 bases of the junction unmatched. The CDR3 spells CASSPDRVGANYGYTF. DNA of the CDR3: TGTGCCAGCAGTCCGGACAGGGTAGGGGCTAACTATGGCTACACCTTC.

The gene calls are TRBV19 and TRBJ1-3, with D uncertain. V lost 1 base and J lost 7, with 20 bases in between. This CDR3 has 17 amino acids. Germline V lookup: CDR1 LNHDA, CDR2 SQIVND (reference sequence). For the CDR3, the DNA is TGTGCCAGTAGTATAGCGGCTTCAGCGGTCCTACGGAACACCATATATTTT. Translated, it gives CASSIAASAVLRNTIYF.